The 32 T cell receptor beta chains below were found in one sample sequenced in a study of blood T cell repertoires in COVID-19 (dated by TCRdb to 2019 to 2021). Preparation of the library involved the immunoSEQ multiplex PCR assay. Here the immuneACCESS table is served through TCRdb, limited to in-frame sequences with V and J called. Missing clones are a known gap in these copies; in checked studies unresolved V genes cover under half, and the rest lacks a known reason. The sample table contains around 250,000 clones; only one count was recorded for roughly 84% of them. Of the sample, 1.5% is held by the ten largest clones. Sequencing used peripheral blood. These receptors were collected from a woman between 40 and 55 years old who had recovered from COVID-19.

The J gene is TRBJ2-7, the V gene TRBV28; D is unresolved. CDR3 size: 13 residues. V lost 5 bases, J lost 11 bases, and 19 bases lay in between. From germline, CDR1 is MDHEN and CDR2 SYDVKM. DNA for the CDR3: TGTGCCAGCAGTCCCCCTGACCGAGTTGAGGAGTACTTC. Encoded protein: CASSPPDRVEEYF.

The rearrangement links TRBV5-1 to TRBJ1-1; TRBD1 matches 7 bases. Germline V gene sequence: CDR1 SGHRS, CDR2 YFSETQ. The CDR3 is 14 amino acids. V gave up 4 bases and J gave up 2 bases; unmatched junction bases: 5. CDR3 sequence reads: CASSTGQRNTEAFF. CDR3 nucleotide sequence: TGCGCCAGCAGCACGGGACAGAGAAACACTGAAGCTTTCTTT.

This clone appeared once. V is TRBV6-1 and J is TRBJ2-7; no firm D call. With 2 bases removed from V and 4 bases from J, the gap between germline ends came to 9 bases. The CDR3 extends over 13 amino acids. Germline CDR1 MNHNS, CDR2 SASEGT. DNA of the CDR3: TGTGCCAGCAGTGAACGTCGTCGTTACGAGCAGTACTTC. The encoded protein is CASSERRRYEQYF.

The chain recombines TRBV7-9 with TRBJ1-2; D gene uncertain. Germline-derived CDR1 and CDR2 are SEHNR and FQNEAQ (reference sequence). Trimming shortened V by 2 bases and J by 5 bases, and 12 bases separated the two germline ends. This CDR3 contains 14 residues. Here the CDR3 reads CASSLRPRRYGYTF. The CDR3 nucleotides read TGTGCCAGCAGCTTAAGGCCACGGAGATATGGCTACACCTTC.

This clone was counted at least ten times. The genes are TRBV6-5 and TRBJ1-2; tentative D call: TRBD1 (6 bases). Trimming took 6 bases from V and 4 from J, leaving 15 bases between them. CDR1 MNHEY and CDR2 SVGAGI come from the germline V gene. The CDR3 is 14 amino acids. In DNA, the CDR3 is TGTGCCAGCAGATCTACAGGGTCCGGCTATGGCTACACCTTC. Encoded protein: CASRSTGSGYGYTF.

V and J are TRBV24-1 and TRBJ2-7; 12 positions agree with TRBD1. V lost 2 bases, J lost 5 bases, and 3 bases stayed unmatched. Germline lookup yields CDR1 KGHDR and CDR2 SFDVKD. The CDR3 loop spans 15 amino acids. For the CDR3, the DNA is TGTGCCACCAGTGATTACGGGACAGGGGGCCACGAGCAGTACTTC. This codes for CATSDYGTGGHEQYF.

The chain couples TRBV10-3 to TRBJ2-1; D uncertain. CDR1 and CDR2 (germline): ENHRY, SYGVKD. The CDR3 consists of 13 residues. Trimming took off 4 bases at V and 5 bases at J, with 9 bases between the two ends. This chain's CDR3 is CAISASTHNEQFF. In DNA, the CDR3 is TGTGCCATCAGTGCCAGTACCCACAATGAGCAGTTCTTC.

Here the CDR3 DNA reads TGTGCCAGTAGCCTACAGGGGGCCGGGGAGCTGTTTTTT. Residues: CASSLQGAGELFF. V is TRBV19 and J is TRBJ2-2, with 8 bases identical to TRBD1. The CDR3 runs 13 residues. From germline, CDR1 is LNHDA and CDR2 SQIVND (reference sequence). The ends lost 6 bases at V and 6 bases at J; junction bases unmatched: 3.

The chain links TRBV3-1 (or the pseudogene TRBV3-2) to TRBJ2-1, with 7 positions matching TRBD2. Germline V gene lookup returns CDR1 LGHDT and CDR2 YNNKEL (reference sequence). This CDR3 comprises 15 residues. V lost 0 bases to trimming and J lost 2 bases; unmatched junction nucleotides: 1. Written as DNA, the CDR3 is TGTGCCAGCAGCCAAGACGCGGGGGCCTACAATGAGCAGTTCTTC. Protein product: CASSQDAGAYNEQFF.

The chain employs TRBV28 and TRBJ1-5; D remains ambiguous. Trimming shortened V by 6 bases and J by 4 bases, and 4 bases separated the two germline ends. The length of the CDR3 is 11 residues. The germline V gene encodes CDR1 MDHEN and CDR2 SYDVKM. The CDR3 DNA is TGTGCCAGCAGCCTTAATCAGCCCCAGCATTTT. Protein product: CASSLNQPQHF. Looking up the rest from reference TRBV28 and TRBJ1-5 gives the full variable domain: DVKVTQSSRYLVKRTGEKVFLECVQDMDHENMFWYRQDPGLGLRLIYFSYDVKMKEKGDIPEGYSVSREKKERFSLILESASTNQTSMYLCASSLNQPQHFGDGTRLSIL.

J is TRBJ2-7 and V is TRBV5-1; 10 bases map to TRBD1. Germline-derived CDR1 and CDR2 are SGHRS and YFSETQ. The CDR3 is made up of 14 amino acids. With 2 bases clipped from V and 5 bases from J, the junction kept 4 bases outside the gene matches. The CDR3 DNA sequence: TGCGCCAGCAGCTTCGACAGGGGGCACGACGAGCAGTACTTC. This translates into CASSFDRGHDEQYF. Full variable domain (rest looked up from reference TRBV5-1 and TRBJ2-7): KAGVTQTPRYLIKTRGQQVTLSCSPISGHRSVSWYQQTPGQGLQFLFEYFSETQRNKGNFPGRFSGRQFSNSRSEMNVSTLELGDSALYLCASSFDRGHDEQYFGPGTRLTVT.

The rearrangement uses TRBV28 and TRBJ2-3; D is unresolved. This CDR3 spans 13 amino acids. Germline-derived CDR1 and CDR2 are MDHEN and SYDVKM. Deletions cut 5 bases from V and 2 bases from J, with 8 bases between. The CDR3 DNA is TGTGCCAGCAGTCCAGAATTCACAGATACGCAGTATTTT. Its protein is CASSPEFTDTQYF.

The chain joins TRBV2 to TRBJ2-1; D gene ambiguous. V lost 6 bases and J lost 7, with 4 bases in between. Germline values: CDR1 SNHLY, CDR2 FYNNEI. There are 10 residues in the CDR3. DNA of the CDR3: TGTGCCAGCAGGTTAAATGAGCAGTTCTTC. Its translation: CASRLNEQFF.

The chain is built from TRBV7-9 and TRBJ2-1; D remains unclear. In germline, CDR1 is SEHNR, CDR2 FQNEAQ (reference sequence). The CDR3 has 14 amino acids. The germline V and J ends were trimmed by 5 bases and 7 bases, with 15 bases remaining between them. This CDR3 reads CASSARASDNEQFF. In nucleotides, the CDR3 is TGTGCCAGCAGCGCCCGTGCCAGCGATAATGAGCAGTTCTTC.

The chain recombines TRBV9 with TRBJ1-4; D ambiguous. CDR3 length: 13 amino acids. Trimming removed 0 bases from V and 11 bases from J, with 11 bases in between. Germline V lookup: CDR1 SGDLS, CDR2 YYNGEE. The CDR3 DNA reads TGTGCCAGCAGCGTAGCTCCCGGAGAGAAACTGTTTTTT. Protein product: CASSVAPGEKLFF.

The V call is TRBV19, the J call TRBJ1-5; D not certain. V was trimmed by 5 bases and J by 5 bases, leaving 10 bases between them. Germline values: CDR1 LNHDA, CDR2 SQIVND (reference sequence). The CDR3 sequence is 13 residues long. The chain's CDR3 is CASSLQRDQPQHF. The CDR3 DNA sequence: TGTGCCAGTAGTTTGCAGCGAGATCAGCCCCAGCATTTT.

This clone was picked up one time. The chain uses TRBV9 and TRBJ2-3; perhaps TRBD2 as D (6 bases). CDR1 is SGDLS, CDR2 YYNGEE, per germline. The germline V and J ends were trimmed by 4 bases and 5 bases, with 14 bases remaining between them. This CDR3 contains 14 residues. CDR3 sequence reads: CASSPRGIEDTQYF. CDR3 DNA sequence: TGTGCCAGCAGCCCCCGGGGGATTGAAGATACGCAGTATTTT.

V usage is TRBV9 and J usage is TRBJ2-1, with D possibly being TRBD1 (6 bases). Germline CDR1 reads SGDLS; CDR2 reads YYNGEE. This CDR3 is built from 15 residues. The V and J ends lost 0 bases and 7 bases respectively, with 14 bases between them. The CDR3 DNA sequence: TGTGCCAGCAGCGTAGGCTTCCAGGGGTGGAATGAGCAGTTCTTC. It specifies CASSVGFQGWNEQFF.

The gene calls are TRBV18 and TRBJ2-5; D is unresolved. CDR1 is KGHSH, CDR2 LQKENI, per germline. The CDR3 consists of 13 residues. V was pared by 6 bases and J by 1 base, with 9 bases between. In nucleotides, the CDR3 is TGTGCCAGCTCCCCAACGGGCCAAGAGACCCAGTACTTC. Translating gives CASSPTGQETQYF.

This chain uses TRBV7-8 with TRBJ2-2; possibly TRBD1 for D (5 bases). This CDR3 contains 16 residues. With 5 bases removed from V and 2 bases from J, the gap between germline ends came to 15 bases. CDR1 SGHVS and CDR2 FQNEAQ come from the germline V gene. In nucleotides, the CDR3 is TGTGCCAGCAGCACCCGACAGATATCCAACACCGGGGAGCTGTTTTTT. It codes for CASSTRQISNTGELFF.

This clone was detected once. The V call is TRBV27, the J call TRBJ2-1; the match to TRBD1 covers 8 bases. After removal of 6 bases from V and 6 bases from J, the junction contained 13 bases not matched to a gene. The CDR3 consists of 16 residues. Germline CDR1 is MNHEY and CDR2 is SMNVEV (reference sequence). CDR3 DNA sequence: TGTGCCAGCAGCTCCTTCGGGACAGGTGGGTTCAATGAGCAGTTCTTC. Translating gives CASSSFGTGGFNEQFF.

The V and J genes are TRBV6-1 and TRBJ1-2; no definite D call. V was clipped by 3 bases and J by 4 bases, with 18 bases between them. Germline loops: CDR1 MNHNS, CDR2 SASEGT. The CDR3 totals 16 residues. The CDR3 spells CASSENRHRGSYGYTF. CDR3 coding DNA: TGTGCCAGCAGTGAGAACCGACACCGCGGGAGCTATGGCTACACCTTC.

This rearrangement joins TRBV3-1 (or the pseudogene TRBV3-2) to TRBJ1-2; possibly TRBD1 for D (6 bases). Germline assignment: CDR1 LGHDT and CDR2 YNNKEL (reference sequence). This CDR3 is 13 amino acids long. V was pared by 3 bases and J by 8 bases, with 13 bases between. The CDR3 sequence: CASSQGRGVGYTF. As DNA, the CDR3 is TGTGCCAGCAGCCAGGGCAGGGGTGTCGGCTACACCTTC.

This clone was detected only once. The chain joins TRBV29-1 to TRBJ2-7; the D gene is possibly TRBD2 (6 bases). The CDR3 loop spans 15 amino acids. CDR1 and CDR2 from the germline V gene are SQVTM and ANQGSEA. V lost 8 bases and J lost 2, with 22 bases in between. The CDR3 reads CSILRGGTTTYEQYF. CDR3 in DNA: TGCAGCATCCTCCGGGGAGGCACCACCACCTACGAGCAGTACTTC.

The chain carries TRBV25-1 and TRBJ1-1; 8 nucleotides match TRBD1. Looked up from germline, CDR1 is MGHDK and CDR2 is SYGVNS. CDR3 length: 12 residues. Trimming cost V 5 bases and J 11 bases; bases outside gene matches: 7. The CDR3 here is CASSFQGALAFF. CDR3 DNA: TGTGCCAGCAGTTTTCAGGGGGCGCTGGCTTTCTTT.

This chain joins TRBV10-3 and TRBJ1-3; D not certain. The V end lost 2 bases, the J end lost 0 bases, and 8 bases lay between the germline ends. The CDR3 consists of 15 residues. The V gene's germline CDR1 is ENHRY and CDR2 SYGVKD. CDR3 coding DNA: TGTGCCATCAGTGAGACCGCGCGCTCTGGAAACACCATATATTTT. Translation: CAISETARSGNTIYF.

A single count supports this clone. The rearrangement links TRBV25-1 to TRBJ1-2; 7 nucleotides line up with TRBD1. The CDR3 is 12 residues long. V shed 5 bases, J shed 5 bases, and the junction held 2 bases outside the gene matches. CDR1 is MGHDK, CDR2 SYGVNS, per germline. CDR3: CASSTGVYGYTF. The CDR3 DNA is TGTGCCAGCAGTACAGGGGTTTATGGCTACACCTTC.

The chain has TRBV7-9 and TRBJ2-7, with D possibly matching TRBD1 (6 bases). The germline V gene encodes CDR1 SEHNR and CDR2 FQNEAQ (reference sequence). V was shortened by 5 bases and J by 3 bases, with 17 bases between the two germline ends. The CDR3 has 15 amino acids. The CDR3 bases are TGTGCCAGCAGCGACAATAGACAGGAAAGCTACGAGCAGTACTTC. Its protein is CASSDNRQESYEQYF.

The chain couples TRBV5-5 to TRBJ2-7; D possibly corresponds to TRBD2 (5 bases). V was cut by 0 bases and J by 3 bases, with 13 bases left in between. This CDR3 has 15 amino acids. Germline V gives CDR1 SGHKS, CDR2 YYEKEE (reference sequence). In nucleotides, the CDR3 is TGTGCCAGCAGCTTGGAACGAGGGCCCTTCTACGAGCAGTACTTC. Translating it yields CASSLERGPFYEQYF.

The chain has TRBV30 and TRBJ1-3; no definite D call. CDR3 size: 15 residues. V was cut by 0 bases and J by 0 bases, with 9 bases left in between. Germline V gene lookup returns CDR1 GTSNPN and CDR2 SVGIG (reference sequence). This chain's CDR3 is CAWSVQQTSGNTIYF. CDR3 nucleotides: TGTGCCTGGAGTGTCCAACAAACCTCTGGAAACACCATATATTTT.

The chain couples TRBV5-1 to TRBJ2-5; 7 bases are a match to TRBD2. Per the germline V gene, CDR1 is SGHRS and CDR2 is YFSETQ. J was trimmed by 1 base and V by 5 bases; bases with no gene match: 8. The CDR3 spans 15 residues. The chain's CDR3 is CASRTSVGPQETQYF. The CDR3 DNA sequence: TGCGCCAGCAGAACTAGCGTCGGACCCCAAGAGACCCAGTACTTC.

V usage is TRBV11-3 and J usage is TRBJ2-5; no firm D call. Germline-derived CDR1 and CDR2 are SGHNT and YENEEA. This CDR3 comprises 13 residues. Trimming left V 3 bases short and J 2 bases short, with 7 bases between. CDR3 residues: CASSLSLQETQYF. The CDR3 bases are TGTGCCAGCAGCTTGAGCTTACAAGAGACCCAGTACTTC.